The clone carrying this T cell receptor (beta chain) was observed a single time. This CDR3 contains 12 residues. V lost 6 bases to trimming and J lost 9 bases, with 12 bases between them. Germline loops: CDR1 LGHNT, CDR2 FRNRAP. Source study methods: Reference gene primer amplification gave nucleated cell count estimates. The table came from immunoSEQ multiplex PCR; TCRdb's copy has only in-frame clones and leaves some out. V and J calls and clone size are copied from that table; D and trimming were computed from the DNA. Seen here are about 110,000 clones, roughly nine tenths observed once, and the top ten hold approximately 4.9%. The sample originates from a study of blood T cell repertoires in COVID-19. Study as a whole: There were acute and convalescent COVID-19 samples, and they came from the United States, Italy and Spain. T cells, B-cell-depleted T cells, or PBMCs supplied cDNA or gDNA.

The sequence came from a middle-aged man with active or convalescent COVID-19. Sequenced: peripheral blood. This rearrangement joins TRBV12-5 to TRBJ2-1, with D maybe TRBD1 (6 bases). Written as DNA, the CDR3 is TGTGCTAGTGGCGATAGAGGGGGTGAGCAGTTCTTC. The encoded protein is CASGDRGGEQFF.